These 28 T cell receptor beta chains came from one sample sequenced in a study of blood T cell repertoires in COVID-19 (dated by TCRdb to the early 2020s). The receptor library was made with the immunoSEQ multiplex PCR assay. TCRdb's version of the immuneACCESS table is confined to in-frame rearrangements and falls short of the full clone set. An unresolved V gene accounts for under half of the shortfall where checked; the remainder is of unknown origin. The sample includes fewer than 300,000 clones, with around 86% observed a single time. The ten largest clonotypes hold around 10% of the sample. The specimen was peripheral blood. The receptors derive from a man in his forties or fifties who had recovered from COVID-19.

The chain carries TRBV4-1 and TRBJ1-2, with 10 bases aligning to TRBD1. Germline CDR1 and CDR2: MGHRA and YSYEKL. J lost 9 bases, V lost 1 base, and 5 bases had no gene match. The CDR3 sequence is 14 residues long. CDR3 loop: CASSQVRQGASYTF. Here the CDR3 DNA reads TGCGCCAGCAGCCAAGTGCGACAGGGGGCAAGCTACACCTTC.

This chain joins TRBV30 and TRBJ1-2; the match to TRBD1 covers 9 bases. The ends lost 5 bases at V and 3 bases at J; junction bases unmatched: 16. CDR3 length equals 17 residues. Germline V gene lookup returns CDR1 GTSNPN and CDR2 SVGIG (reference sequence). The CDR3 DNA sequence: TGTGCCTGGGCGTCGAGACAAAGACAGGGGGTTTACTATGGCTACACCTTC. It codes for CAWASRQRQGVYYGYTF.

The J gene is TRBJ1-5, the V gene TRBV6-2 or TRBV6-3; D remains unclear. With 4 bases removed from V and 6 bases from J, the gap between germline ends came to 16 bases. This CDR3 comprises 15 residues. Germline CDR1 and CDR2: MNHEY and SVGEGT. CDR3 residues: CASSSPGGLGQPQHF. The CDR3 bases are TGTGCCAGCAGTTCCCCTGGTGGGCTGGGTCAGCCCCAGCATTTT.

This clone has only a few counts. The V gene is TRBV29-1, the J gene TRBJ2-1; D gene ambiguous. The CDR3 runs 15 residues. CDR1 SQVTM and CDR2 ANQGSEA come from the germline V gene. The V end lost 0 bases, the J end lost 1 base, and 10 bases lay between the germline ends. The CDR3 protein is CSVEDRLESYNEQFF. The CDR3 bases are TGCAGCGTTGAAGACCGGTTAGAATCCTACAATGAGCAGTTCTTC.

This clone has just one count. V gene TRBV6-6 combines with J gene TRBJ1-4; no reliable D call. The CDR3 length is 15 residues. Germline V CDR1 and CDR2: MNHNY, SVGAGI (reference sequence). V gave up 8 bases and J gave up 3 bases, with 16 bases separating them. The CDR3 sequence: CASHREAGANEKLFF. As DNA, the CDR3 is TGTGCCAGCCACCGGGAGGCAGGAGCTAATGAAAAACTGTTTTTT.

The chain employs TRBV6-5 and TRBJ2-7, with D tentatively TRBD2 (6 bases). CDR3 size: 14 residues. Trimming removed 6 bases from V and 5 bases from J, with 17 bases in between. The germline CDR1 and CDR2 sequences are MNHEY and SVGAGI. CDR3 coding DNA: TGTGCCAGCAGCTCTACTAGCTTTGTTAACGAGCAGTACTTC. It encodes CASSSTSFVNEQYF.

The chain carries TRBV30 and TRBJ2-7; 7 nucleotides match TRBD2. Germline CDR1 reads GTSNPN; CDR2 reads SVGIG (reference sequence). The CDR3 sequence is 15 residues long. J lost 2 bases, V lost 3 bases, and 10 bases had no gene match. The DNA for the CDR3 is TGTGCCTGGAGACCCCTAGCGGACTATCCCTACGAGCAGTACTTC. Translating it yields CAWRPLADYPYEQYF. Variable domain in full (rest from reference TRBV30 and TRBJ2-7): SQTIHQWPATLVQPVGSPLSLECTVEGTSNPNLYWYRQAAGRGLQLLFYSVGIGQISSEVPQNLSASRPQDRQFILSSKKLLLSDSGFYLCAWRPLADYPYEQYFGPGTRLTVT.

The CDR3 reads CASSKWRRGSGNTIYF. CDR3 DNA: TGTGCCAGCAGCAAATGGAGGAGGGGCTCTGGAAACACCATATATTTT. The chain recombines TRBV11-1 with TRBJ1-3; perhaps TRBD1 as D (5 bases). Trimming took off 5 bases at V and 0 bases at J, with 14 bases between the two ends. This CDR3 contains 16 residues. The germline V gene has CDR1 SGHAT and CDR2 FQDESV (reference sequence).

V usage is TRBV5-8 and J usage is TRBJ2-3, with D hard to call. CDR3 length: 13 amino acids. V was cut by 0 bases and J by 8 bases, with 10 bases left in between. Germline V gene sequence: CDR1 SGHTS, CDR2 YDEGEE. In nucleotides, the CDR3 is TGTGCCAGCAGCTTGGCCCCTGCGCCTACGCAGTATTTT. Protein: CASSLAPAPTQYF.

V gene TRBV4-2 combines with J gene TRBJ2-7, with TRBD2 as a possible D gene (6 bases). V lost 3 bases, J lost 5 bases, and 17 bases lay in between. This CDR3 spans 15 amino acids. Per the germline V gene, CDR1 is LGHNA and CDR2 is YNFKEQ. The DNA for the CDR3 is TGTGCCAGCAGCCAGGACGACGGGGCTAGCGACGAGCAGTACTTC. Its protein product is CASSQDDGASDEQYF.

This clone is a singleton in its sample. The V and J genes are TRBV27 and TRBJ1-2; D is perhaps TRBD1 (6 bases). V was shortened by 4 bases and J by 3 bases, with 21 bases between the two germline ends. This CDR3 has 17 amino acids. Germline assignment: CDR1 MNHEY and CDR2 SMNVEV (reference sequence). The CDR3 loop reads CASSSRRGEGRDYGYTF. The CDR3 DNA follows: TGTGCCAGCAGTTCACGCAGGGGAGAGGGTAGGGACTATGGCTACACCTTC.

This clone was counted once. In DNA form, the CDR3 reads TGTGCCAGCAGCCCCGGGTGGAATGAGCAGTTCTTC. Translation: CASSPGWNEQFF. The chain has TRBV7-2 and TRBJ2-1; D not resolved. The CDR3 extends over 12 amino acids. Trimming removed 5 bases from V and 7 bases from J, with 9 bases in between. Germline loops: CDR1 SGHTA, CDR2 FQGNSA.

The chain recombines TRBV15 with TRBJ2-7; D perhaps matches TRBD2 (5 bases). Trimming shortened V by 1 base and J by 6 bases, and 7 bases separated the two germline ends. The germline V gene encodes CDR1 LNHNV and CDR2 YYDKDF (reference sequence). The CDR3 is made up of 12 amino acids. The CDR3 bases are TGTGCCACCAGCAGAGTGGCGGGCGAGCAGTACTTC. It yields the protein CATSRVAGEQYF.

The genes are TRBV25-1 and TRBJ2-7; a weak D match, TRBD1 (6 bases). CDR1 and CDR2 (germline): MGHDK, SYGVNS. The CDR3 contains 15 residues. V was shortened by 6 bases and J by 4 bases, with 19 bases between the two germline ends. The CDR3 here is CASRGNRAYEYEQYF. In DNA form, the CDR3 reads TGTGCCAGCAGGGGAAACAGGGCGTACGAGTACGAGCAGTACTTC.

The J gene is TRBJ2-3, the V gene TRBV7-9; 7 nucleotides align to TRBD1. The CDR3 loop spans 14 amino acids. V lost 4 bases, J lost 6 bases, and 7 bases stayed unmatched. The germline gives CDR1 SEHNR, CDR2 FQNEAQ (reference sequence). CDR3 DNA: TGTGCCAGCAGCTCGACAGGGCCGGGGGATACGCAGTATTTT. Its translation: CASSSTGPGDTQYF. The variable domain in full, with the rest retrieved from reference TRBV7-9 and TRBJ2-3, is DTGVSQNPRHKITKRGQNVTFRCDPISEHNRLYWYRQTLGQGPEFLTYFQNEAQLEKSRLLSDRFSAERPKGSFSTLEIQRTEQGDSAMYLCASSSTGPGDTQYFGPGTRLTVL.

J is TRBJ2-1 and V is TRBV5-1; 11 bases are a match to TRBD2. The J segment lost 0 bases and the V segment lost 4 bases, leaving 3 bases of the junction unmatched. Germline V gene lookup returns CDR1 SGHRS and CDR2 YFSETQ. The CDR3 spans 16 residues. CDR3 loop: CASSPGLAVSYNEQFF. The CDR3 nucleotides are TGCGCCAGCAGCCCGGGACTAGCGGTCTCCTACAATGAGCAGTTCTTC.

The rearrangement links TRBV7-3 to TRBJ2-1, with 7 bases lining up with TRBD2. Germline V gene lookup returns CDR1 SGHTA and CDR2 FQGTGA. Trimming at V came to 5 bases and at J to 9 bases, leaving 10 bases not matched to a gene. CDR3 length: 14 residues. Here the CDR3 DNA reads TGTGCCAGCAGCCCATACCCCTCGGGGGGTGAGCAGTTCTTC. It yields the protein CASSPYPSGGEQFF.

V and J are TRBV27 and TRBJ2-1; 8 bases fit TRBD2. V was clipped by 4 bases and J by 8 bases; unmatched bases: 10. Germline loops: CDR1 MNHEY, CDR2 SMNVEV (reference sequence). The CDR3 is 15 residues long. The chain's CDR3 is CASSSQRGQTDEQFF. The DNA for the CDR3 is TGTGCCAGCAGTTCCCAGCGGGGGCAGACCGATGAGCAGTTCTTC.

The CDR3 sequence is CASSHTPRGDTQYF. CDR3 bases: TGTGCCAGCAGTCATACACCCCGTGGAGATACGCAGTATTTT. The chain uses TRBV6-5 and TRBJ2-3; D is uncertain. Germline loops: CDR1 MNHEY, CDR2 SVGAGI. CDR3 length: 14 amino acids. Trimming removed 5 bases from V and 5 bases from J, with 14 bases in between.

This clone has just one count. J is TRBJ2-6 and V is TRBV19; D unclear. V was shortened by 1 base and J by 0 bases, with 22 bases between the two germline ends. The CDR3 is 21 amino acids. The germline gives CDR1 LNHDA, CDR2 SQIVND (reference sequence). The DNA of the CDR3 is TGTGCCAGTAGTATAGGATCGCGGTCCCCCTTTCCCATCTCTGGGGCCAACGTCCTGACTTTC. It is translated as CASSIGSRSPFPISGANVLTF.

The V and J genes are TRBV2 and TRBJ2-3; D is possibly TRBD2 (7 bases). The CDR3 has 15 amino acids. Germline lookup yields CDR1 SNHLY and CDR2 FYNNEI. Trimming stripped 6 bases from V and 6 bases from J, with 19 bases between. CDR3 in DNA: TGTGCCAGCAGGTTCCTCAGCGGGACAACCGATACGCAGTATTTT. Protein: CASRFLSGTTDTQYF.

This clone has only one observation. V and J are TRBV6-2 or TRBV6-3 and TRBJ2-1; 7 bases fit TRBD2. The germline gives CDR1 MNHEY, CDR2 SVGEGT. The CDR3 covers 11 residues. With 5 bases clipped from V and 10 bases from J, the junction kept 2 bases outside the gene matches. The DNA for the CDR3 is TGTGCCAGCAGTCATAGCGGGGAGCAGTTCTTC. Translating it yields CASSHSGEQFF.

Here the CDR3 reads CASSLTATGPFSYEQYF. The CDR3 bases are TGTGCCAGCAGTCTGACCGCGACAGGGCCCTTCTCCTACGAGCAGTACTTC. The V call is TRBV6-6, the J call TRBJ2-7; 7 bases fit TRBD1. Germline values: CDR1 MNHNY, CDR2 SVGAGI (reference sequence). CDR3 length: 17 residues. V trimming: 5 bases; J trimming: 0 bases; junction bases outside the gene matches: 13.

This sequence joins TRBV19 and TRBJ2-6, with 8 bases aligning to TRBD1. The germline gives CDR1 LNHDA, CDR2 SQIVND (reference sequence). This CDR3 is built from 16 residues. With V trimmed by 4 bases and J by 2 bases, 4 bases remained unmatched. CDR3 in DNA: TGTGCCAGTAGTAAGGACAGGGACGCTGGGGCCAACGTCCTGACTTTC. It specifies CASSKDRDAGANVLTF.

This clone was recorded only once. The rearrangement joins TRBV7-9 to TRBJ1-2; TRBD1 might be the D (5 bases). The V gene lost 1 base and the J gene lost 0 bases, with 9 bases spanning the gap. Per the germline V gene, CDR1 is SEHNR and CDR2 is FQNEAQ (reference sequence). The CDR3 covers 15 residues. CDR3 nucleotides: TGTGCCAGCAGCTTAGAAGGACAAGCTAACTATGGCTACACCTTC. Its protein is CASSLEGQANYGYTF.

The rearrangement joins TRBV6-2 or TRBV6-3 to TRBJ1-1; the D gene is possibly TRBD1 (5 bases). This CDR3 comprises 13 residues. The V gene lost 2 bases and the J gene lost 5 bases, with 9 bases spanning the gap. Germline V gene sequence: CDR1 MNHEY, CDR2 SVGEGT. This CDR3 reads CASSYRGGTEAFF. The CDR3 region has the DNA TGTGCCAGCAGTTACAGGGGAGGGACTGAAGCTTTCTTT.

V is TRBV9 and J is TRBJ2-1; 8 bases are a match to TRBD2. The germline CDR1 and CDR2 sequences are SGDLS and YYNGEE. The CDR3 is made up of 16 amino acids. Losses at the gene ends were 2 bases for V and 4 bases for J; bases not matched to a gene: 8. The CDR3 sequence is CASSVVPGGGYNEQFF. As DNA, the CDR3 is TGTGCCAGCAGCGTGGTTCCGGGAGGGGGGTACAATGAGCAGTTCTTC.

The sample holds one count of this clone. The gene calls are TRBV5-6 and TRBJ2-2; 8 nucleotides align to TRBD1. The CDR3 has 15 amino acids. V dropped 5 bases and J dropped 5; count of bases not matched to a gene: 8. CDR1 and CDR2 (germline): SGHDT, YYEEEE. The CDR3 is CASRPGQGATGELFF. CDR3 DNA sequence: TGTGCCAGCAGGCCGGGGCAGGGGGCTACCGGGGAGCTGTTTTTT.